This note documents a single T cell receptor (beta chain) sequence. The CDR3 has 15 amino acids. The germline V gene has CDR1 SGHNT and CDR2 YENEEA. V was clipped by 5 bases and J by 1 base; unmatched bases: 6. These data are taken from a study of blood T cell repertoires in COVID-19. In the study overall: The cDNA or gDNA used as material had been derived from T cells, B-cell-depleted T cells, or PBMCs.

Participant-reported clinical history was the basis for cohort assignment. The table came from immunoSEQ multiplex PCR; TCRdb's copy has only in-frame clones and leaves some out. This table has under 150,000 clones, about 80% appearing once. The V gene is TRBV11-3, the J gene TRBJ2-3, with 7 bases fitting TRBD1. This receptor was taken from a man aged 50-59 years in a cohort exposed to, infected with or recovered from COVID-19 (not recorded which). Sequenced material: PBMCs or T cells enriched from blood (not recorded which). CDR3 sequence (DNA): TGTGCCAGCAGCCCGGGACAGCCGGGCACAGATACGCAGTATTTT. Translated, it gives CASSPGQPGTDTQYF.